Shown below are 19 T cell receptor beta chains from a single sample sequenced in a study of CD8 T cells in ankylosing spondylitis. Findings and limits, study-wide: It appeared that ankylosing spondylitis blood was characterized by a TCR beta motif of about 8 highly homologous variants.

In TCRdb, the 5' RACE reads were re-called with MiXCR into one record per CDR3 protein. The repertoire holds over 600,000 distinct CDR3 sequences, with roughly 19% as singletons. The antigens these receptors bind are not known. The sequenced sample consisted of blood, either unsorted or a sorted T cell fraction (not recorded which). These receptors were obtained from a male donor with ankylosing spondylitis.

This chain joins TRBV20-1 and TRBJ2-1; 9 bases match TRBD2. With V trimmed by 0 bases and J by 5 bases, 5 bases remained unmatched. The CDR3 runs 15 residues. Germline CDR1 is DFQATT and CDR2 is SNEGSKA (reference sequence). CDR3 DNA sequence: TGCAGTGCTAGAGATGGGACTAGCATCCACAATGAGCAGTTCTTC. Its protein product is CSARDGTSIHNEQFF.

The V gene is TRBV5-6, the J gene TRBJ2-1; D is tentatively TRBD1 or TRBD2 (5 bases each). The CDR3 runs to 16 residues. Germline assignment: CDR1 SGHDT and CDR2 YYEEEE. Trimming cost V 3 bases and J 2 bases, with 15 bases left between them. This chain's CDR3 is CASSSDGTSAYNEQFF. In nucleotides, the CDR3 is TGTGCCAGCAGCTCGGACGGGACCTCGGCCTACAATGAGCAGTTCTTC. The full variable domain, with the rest looked up from reference TRBV5-6 and TRBJ2-1, is DAGVTQSPTHLIKTRGQQVTLRCSPKSGHDTVSWYQQALGQGPQFIFQYYEEEERQRGNFPDRFSGHQFPNYSSELNVNALLLGDSALYLCASSSDGTSAYNEQFFGPGTRLTVL.

This clonotype was seen a handful of times. The rearrangement uses TRBV11-2 and TRBJ2-1, with D possibly TRBD2 on 6 matching bases. CDR3 length: 14 residues. Germline V gene data show CDR1 as SGHAT and CDR2 as FQNNGV. V lost 3 bases and J 8 bases, leaving 14 bases between the germline ends. The CDR3 here is CASSFGLPGDEQFF. The CDR3 DNA sequence: TGTGCCAGCAGCTTTGGCCTCCCGGGAGATGAGCAGTTCTTC.

The rearrangement links TRBV12-3 or TRBV12-4 to TRBJ1-2; D may be TRBD1 (5 bases). This CDR3 contains 16 residues. Trimming removed 1 base at V and 7 bases at J, with 19 bases between. The CDR3 region is CASSLGRGHQGGGYTF. The DNA of the CDR3 is TGTGCCAGCAGTTTAGGGCGGGGTCACCAGGGAGGTGGCTACACCTTC.

The chain joins TRBV29-1 to TRBJ2-5; 12 bases align to TRBD2. Trimming removed 6 bases from V and 0 bases from J; junction bases left unmatched: 5. This CDR3 spans 15 amino acids. Germline CDR1 is SQVTM and CDR2 is ANQGSEA. CDR3 sequence (DNA): TGCAGCGTGGAACTAGCGGGGGGCCACCAAGAGACCCAGTACTTC. This translates into CSVELAGGHQETQYF.

This clonotype has a handful of counts. This chain uses TRBV4-1 with TRBJ1-5; no clear D. V was trimmed by 1 base and J by 0 bases, leaving 7 bases between them. Germline lookup yields CDR1 MGHRA and CDR2 YSYEKL. The CDR3 runs to 15 residues. CDR3 amino acids: CASSQAFYSNQPQHF. DNA of the CDR3: TGCGCCAGCAGCCAAGCTTTTTATAGCAATCAGCCCCAGCATTTT.

This clonotype was seen only a few times. The V gene is TRBV2, the J gene TRBJ2-1; TRBD2 matches at 8 bases. After removal of 4 bases from V and 13 bases from J, the junction contained 9 bases not matched to a gene. CDR3 length: 13 amino acids. Germline V gives CDR1 SNHLY, CDR2 FYNNEI. DNA of the CDR3: TGTGCCAGCAGTGCCGAAAGGACTAGCCTTCAGTTCTTC. This gives the protein CASSAERTSLQFF.

This clonotype was detected a few times. The chain is built from TRBV29-1 and TRBJ2-7; TRBD1 matches at 10 bases. The CDR3 is 14 amino acids. Germline lookup yields CDR1 SQVTM and CDR2 ANQGSEA. J was trimmed by 1 base and V by 3 bases; bases with no gene match: 3. The CDR3 DNA is TGCAGCGTTGAGGACAGGGGGGAATCCTACGAGCAGTACTTC. Translation gives CSVEDRGESYEQYF.

V and J are TRBV29-1 and TRBJ1-3, with no clear D. CDR1 and CDR2 (germline): SQVTM, ANQGSEA. This CDR3 has 13 amino acids. The germline V and J ends were trimmed by 4 bases and 1 base, with 8 bases remaining between them. The CDR3 spells CSVGAASGNTIYF. CDR3 nucleotide sequence: TGCAGCGTTGGGGCAGCTTCTGGAAACACCATATATTTT.

The chain carries TRBV2 and TRBJ1-4; maybe TRBD1 (5 bases). The CDR3 consists of 14 residues. Germline V lookup: CDR1 SNHLY, CDR2 FYNNEI. V was clipped by 3 bases and J by 6 bases, with 11 bases between them. CDR3 nucleotides: TGTGCCAGCAGTGATGGCAGGGTTGATGAAAAACTGTTTTTT. Amino acids: CASSDGRVDEKLFF.

The CDR3 bases are TGTGCCATCAGTGAGGACACTGAAGCTTTCTTT. Encoded protein: CAISEDTEAFF. The rearrangement links TRBV10-3 to TRBJ1-1, with D unresolved. CDR3 length: 11 amino acids. The germline gives CDR1 ENHRY, CDR2 SYGVKD. Trimming pared 2 bases from V and 3 bases from J, leaving 1 base between.

This clonotype was detected ten times or more. This rearrangement joins TRBV11-2 to TRBJ2-7, with D perhaps given as TRBD1 or TRBD2 (7 bases each). The CDR3 is made up of 15 amino acids. Trimming took off 7 bases at V and 3 bases at J, with 19 bases between the two ends. Looked up from germline, CDR1 is SGHAT and CDR2 is FQNNGV. The CDR3 nucleotides read TGTGCCAGCAATTGGGTGGGAGGGGGCTACTACGAGCAGTACTTC. It codes for CASNWVGGGYYEQYF.

The table lists this clonotype with many counts. The CDR3 reads CATSDELAGGYNEQFF. The CDR3 nucleotides read TGTGCCACCAGTGATGAACTAGCGGGAGGCTACAATGAGCAGTTCTTC. The chain couples TRBV24-1 to TRBJ2-1, with 12 bases that match TRBD2. Unmatched junction bases numbered 2, after V lost 3 bases and J lost 3 bases. The germline CDR1 and CDR2 sequences are KGHDR and SFDVKD. CDR3 length: 16 amino acids.

The chain joins TRBV20-1 to TRBJ2-3; 8 nucleotides agree with TRBD2. CDR1 is DFQATT, CDR2 SNEGSKA, per germline (reference sequence). The CDR3 runs to 15 residues. Trimming at V came to 5 bases and at J to 4 bases, leaving 11 bases not matched to a gene. The CDR3 DNA reads as TGCAGTGCTGTGAGACGGCGGGGGGCCCCAGATACGCAGTATTTT. It codes for CSAVRRRGAPDTQYF.

The chain carries TRBV24-1 and TRBJ2-2; D is perhaps TRBD2 (6 bases). The CDR3 totals 15 residues. Germline CDR1 KGHDR, CDR2 SFDVKD. V was shortened by 4 bases and J by 6 bases, with 14 bases between the two germline ends. The CDR3 reads CATSEGGSHAGELFF. CDR3 sequence (DNA): TGTGCCACCAGTGAAGGAGGGAGCCACGCCGGGGAGCTGTTTTTT.

This clonotype has a handful of counts. V and J are TRBV7-3 and TRBJ2-2, with 7 bases aligning to TRBD1. Germline V gene lookup returns CDR1 SGHTA and CDR2 FQGTGA. After removal of 4 bases from V and 0 bases from J, the junction contained 8 bases not matched to a gene. The CDR3 is made up of 17 amino acids. CDR3: CASSSRPTGSNTGELFF. The CDR3 DNA reads as TGTGCCAGCAGCTCCAGACCGACAGGGTCGAACACCGGGGAGCTGTTTTTT.

The chain uses TRBV11-2 and TRBJ2-5; 16 nucleotides agree with TRBD2. The CDR3 covers 20 residues. Germline lookup yields CDR1 SGHAT and CDR2 FQNNGV. Trimming removed 1 base from V and 4 bases from J; junction bases left unmatched: 12. As DNA, the CDR3 is TGTGCCAGCAGCTTAGTTTCCTCGGGGACTAGCGGGAGGGCCCTAGAGACCCAGTACTTC. Its protein product is CASSLVSSGTSGRALETQYF.

This clonotype came up many times. The rearrangement joins TRBV12-3 or TRBV12-4 to TRBJ2-3; a weak D match, TRBD2 (6 bases). The CDR3 length is 14 residues. V lost 2 bases to trimming and J lost 4 bases, with 10 bases between them. The CDR3 reads CASSLQGGADTQYF. In DNA, the CDR3 is TGTGCCAGCAGTTTACAGGGAGGCGCAGATACGCAGTATTTT.

V is TRBV9 and J is TRBJ2-3; D gene unclear. Trimming stripped 2 bases from V and 5 bases from J, with 12 bases between. The germline CDR1 and CDR2 sequences are SGDLS and YYNGEE. The CDR3 covers 14 residues. The CDR3 protein is CASSVLSTKDTQYF. Here the CDR3 DNA reads TGTGCCAGCAGCGTCCTTTCGACAAAAGATACGCAGTATTTT. The variable domain in full, completed from reference TRBV9 and TRBJ2-3, reads DSGVTQTPKHLITATGQRVTLRCSPRSGDLSVYWYQQSLDQGLQFLIQYYNGEERAKGNILERFSAQQFPDLHSELNLSSLELGDSALYFCASSVLSTKDTQYFGPGTRLTVL.